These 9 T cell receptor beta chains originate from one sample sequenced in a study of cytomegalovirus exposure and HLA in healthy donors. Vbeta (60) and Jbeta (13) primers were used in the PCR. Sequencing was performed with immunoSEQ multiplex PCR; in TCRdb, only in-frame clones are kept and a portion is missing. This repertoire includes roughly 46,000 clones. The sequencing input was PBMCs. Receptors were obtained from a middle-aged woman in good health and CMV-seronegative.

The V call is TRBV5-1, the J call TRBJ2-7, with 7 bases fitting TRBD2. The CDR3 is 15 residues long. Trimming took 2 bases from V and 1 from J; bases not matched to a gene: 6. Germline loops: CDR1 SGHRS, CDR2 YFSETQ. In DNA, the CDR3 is TGCGCCAGCAGCTTCGGGTCTAGCGGATCCTACGAGCAGTACTTC. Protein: CASSFGSSGSYEQYF.

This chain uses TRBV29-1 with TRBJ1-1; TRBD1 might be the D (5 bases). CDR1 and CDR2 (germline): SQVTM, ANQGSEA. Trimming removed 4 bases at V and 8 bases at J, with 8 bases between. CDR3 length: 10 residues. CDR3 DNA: TGCAGCGTTGTTGGGGCAGAAGCTTTCTTT. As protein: CSVVGAEAFF. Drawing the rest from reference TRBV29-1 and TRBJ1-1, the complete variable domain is SAVISQKPSRDICQRGTSLTIQCQVDSQVTMMFWYRQQPGQSLTLIATANQGSEATYESGFVIDKFPISRPNLTFSTLTVSNMSPEDSSIYLCSVVGAEAFFGQGTRLTVV.

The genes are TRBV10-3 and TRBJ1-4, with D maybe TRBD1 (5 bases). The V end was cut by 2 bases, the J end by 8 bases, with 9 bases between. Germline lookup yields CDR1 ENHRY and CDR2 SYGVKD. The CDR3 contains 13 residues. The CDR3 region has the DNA TGTGCCATCAGTGAGGTCGGGGGGGAAAAACTGTTTTTT. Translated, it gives CAISEVGGEKLFF.

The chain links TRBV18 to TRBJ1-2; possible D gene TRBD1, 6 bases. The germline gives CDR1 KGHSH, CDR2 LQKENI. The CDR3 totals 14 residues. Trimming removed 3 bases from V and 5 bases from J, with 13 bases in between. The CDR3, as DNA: TGTGCCAGCTCACCCACAGGGAAGGAATATGGCTACACCTTC. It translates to CASSPTGKEYGYTF. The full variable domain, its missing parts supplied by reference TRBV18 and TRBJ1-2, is NAGVMQNPRHLVRRRGQEARLRCSPMKGHSHVYWYRQLPEEGLKFMVYLQKENIIDESGMPKERFSAEFPKEGPSILRIQQVVRGDSAAYFCASSPTGKEYGYTFGSGTRLTVV.

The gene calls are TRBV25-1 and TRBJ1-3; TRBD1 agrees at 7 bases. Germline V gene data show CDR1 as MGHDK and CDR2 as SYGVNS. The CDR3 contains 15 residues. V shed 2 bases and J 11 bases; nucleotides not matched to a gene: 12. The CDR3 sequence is CASSEGGTAKVSIYF. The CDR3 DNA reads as TGTGCCAGCAGTGAAGGTGGGACAGCGAAAGTCTCCATATATTTT.

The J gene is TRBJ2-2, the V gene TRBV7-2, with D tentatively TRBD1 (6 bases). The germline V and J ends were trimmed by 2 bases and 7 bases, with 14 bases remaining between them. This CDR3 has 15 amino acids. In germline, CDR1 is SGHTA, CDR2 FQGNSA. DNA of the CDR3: TGTGCCAGCAGCTTACGTACACAGGGCAACGGGGAGCTGTTTTTT. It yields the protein CASSLRTQGNGELFF. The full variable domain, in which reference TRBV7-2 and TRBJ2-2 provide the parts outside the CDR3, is GAGVSQSPSNKVTEKGKDVELRCDPISGHTALYWYRQSLGQGLEFLIYFQGNSAPDKSGLPSDRFSAERTGGSVSTLTIQRTQQEDSAVYLCASSLRTQGNGELFFGEGSRLTVL.

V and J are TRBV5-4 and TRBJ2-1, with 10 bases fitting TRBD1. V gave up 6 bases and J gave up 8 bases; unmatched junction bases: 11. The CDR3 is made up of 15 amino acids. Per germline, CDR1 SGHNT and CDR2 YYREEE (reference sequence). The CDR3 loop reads CASTLRQGAADEQFF. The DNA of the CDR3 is TGTGCCAGCACCCTACGACAGGGGGCGGCAGATGAGCAGTTCTTC.

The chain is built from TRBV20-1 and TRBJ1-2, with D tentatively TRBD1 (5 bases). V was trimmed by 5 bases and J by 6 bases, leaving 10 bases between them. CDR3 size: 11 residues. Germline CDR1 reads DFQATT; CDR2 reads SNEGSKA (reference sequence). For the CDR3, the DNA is TGCAGTGCTGTACGGGGGAATGGCTACACCTTC. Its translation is CSAVRGNGYTF.

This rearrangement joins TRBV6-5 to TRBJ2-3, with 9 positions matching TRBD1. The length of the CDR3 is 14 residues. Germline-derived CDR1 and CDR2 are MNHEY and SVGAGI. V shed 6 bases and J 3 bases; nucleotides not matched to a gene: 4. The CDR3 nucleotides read TGTGCCAGCAGGGACAGGGGTTTTACAGATACGCAGTATTTT. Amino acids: CASRDRGFTDTQYF.